This is a list of T cell receptor beta chains from one sample in a study of OX40 agonist ivuxolimab in advanced cancers. TCRdb's copy holds only in-frame clones and misses some; the assay was immunoSEQ multiplex PCR. There are more than 50,000 clones in the sample; 60% to 80% occur only once, and 4% to 5% lies in the top ten. The input for sequencing was CD4+ or CD8+ T cells sorted from blood, taken in a trial of the OX40 agonist ivuxolimab. Receptors were obtained from an adult with an advanced solid tumor such as melanoma, head and neck, liver or kidney cancer. The CDR3 runs from the conserved cysteine through the conserved F or W. A D gene is named only where the DNA matches it firmly. Clone size is stated in some rows and not others, as once, few, many or a class when expanded.

D gene	J gene	V gene	clone size	CDR3 DNA	CDR3 protein
NA	TRBJ1-6	TRBV5-1	few	TGCGCCAGCAGCTTGAAAGGGGGGTCCTATAATTCACCCCTCCACTTT	CASSLKGGSYNSPLHF
NA	TRBJ1-1	TRBV18	NA	TGTGCCAGCTCACCAGCAGGGCCATGGGCTGAAGCTTTCTTT	CASSPAGPWAEAFF
NA	TRBJ2-5	TRBV7-8	NA	TGTGCCAGCAGCTCCGGGACACCACGGGAGACCCAGTACTTC	CASSSGTPRETQYF
NA	TRBJ1-2	TRBV2	NA	TGTGCCAGCAGTGAGAGTCTGGGGAACTATGGCTACACCTTC	CASSESLGNYGYTF
NA	TRBJ2-1	TRBV28	once	TGTGCCAGCAGGGCCGGGAGGGGGCTTTCCATACGCGATGAGCAGTTCTTC	CASRAGRGLSIRDEQFF
TRBD1	TRBJ1-4	TRBV27	NA	TGTGCCAGCAGGATCAGGGGGCGGGTTGAAAAACTGTTTTTT	CASRIRGRVEKLFF
TRBD2	TRBJ2-3	TRBV7-9	NA	TGTGCCAGCAGCATACTAGCGGGGGGGCCTGATACGCAGTATTTT	CASSILAGGPDTQYF
NA	TRBJ1-1	TRBV7-2	once	TGTGCCAGCAGCTTCTCAGCCCAAACTGGGGCTTTCTTT	CASSFSAQTGAFF
NA	TRBJ2-6	TRBV7-2	once	TGTGCCAGCAGTACCCCTTTGTCCCCTGGGGCCAACGTCCTGACTTTC	CASSTPLSPGANVLTF
TRBD1	TRBJ2-1	TRBV11-3	NA	TGTGCCAGCAGCTACGGGCCGGGACAGGGGTCCAATGAGCAGTTCTTC	CASSYGPGQGSNEQFF